This TCR beta chain was found in a study of cytotoxic CD8 clonotypes in ibrutinib-treated CLL. The germline V gene encodes CDR1 SNHLY and CDR2 FYNNEI. The CDR3 length is 15 residues. Between the trimmed V and J ends, which lost 7 bases and 4 bases, there was a span of 17 bases. The protocol was immunoSEQ multiplex PCR, while the TCRdb copy is restricted to in-frame clones and leaves out a portion. This table holds 300,000 to 400,000 clones, 60% to 80% found once. The J gene is TRBJ1-3, the V gene TRBV2; D possibly corresponds to TRBD1 (6 bases). The TCR originated in a human donor with chronic lymphocytic leukemia. The material was PBMCs, obtained after 36 months of ibrutinib treatment. CDR3 sequence: CASKRGRQGGNTIYF. The CDR3 nucleotides read TGTGCCAGCAAAAGGGGTCGGCAGGGGGGAAACACCATATATTTT.